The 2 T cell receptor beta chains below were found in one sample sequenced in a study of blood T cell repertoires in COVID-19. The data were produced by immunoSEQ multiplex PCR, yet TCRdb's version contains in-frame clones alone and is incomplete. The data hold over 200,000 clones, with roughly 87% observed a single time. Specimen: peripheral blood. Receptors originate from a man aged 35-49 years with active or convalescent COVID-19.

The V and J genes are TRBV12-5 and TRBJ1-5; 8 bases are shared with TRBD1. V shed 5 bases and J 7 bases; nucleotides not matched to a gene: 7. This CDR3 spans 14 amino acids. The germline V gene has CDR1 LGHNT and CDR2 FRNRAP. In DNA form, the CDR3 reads TGTGCTAGTGGTCGGACAGGGAATGGGCAGCCCCAGCATTTT. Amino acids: CASGRTGNGQPQHF.

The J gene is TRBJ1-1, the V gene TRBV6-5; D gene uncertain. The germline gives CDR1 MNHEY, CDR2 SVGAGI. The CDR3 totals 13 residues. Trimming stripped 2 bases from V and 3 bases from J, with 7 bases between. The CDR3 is CASSYRGDTEAFF. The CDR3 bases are TGTGCCAGCAGTTACCGGGGTGACACTGAAGCTTTCTTT.